This passage covers 27 T cell receptor beta chains from one sample sequenced in a study of T cell responses to AZD1222 COVID-19 vaccine. The data were produced by immunoSEQ multiplex PCR, yet TCRdb's version contains in-frame clones alone and is incomplete. The repertoire holds about 170,000 clones, more than 80% seen once, with about 3.9% in the top ten. The specimen comprised peripheral blood, sampled on day 0 of AZD1222 vaccination. The receptors derive from an adult in good health.

The chain has TRBV25-1 and TRBJ1-4, with TRBD1 as a possible D gene (5 bases). V lost 4 bases and J 2 bases, leaving 8 bases between the germline ends. Germline values: CDR1 MGHDK, CDR2 SYGVNS. The CDR3 totals 14 residues. CDR3 DNA: TGTGCCAGCAGTGCAGGGCTGACTAATGAAAAACTGTTTTTT. Protein sequence: CASSAGLTNEKLFF.

The CDR3 DNA sequence: TGTGCCAGCAGCTCCGGACAGGGGGTGGCCCTAGCCAAAAACATTCAGTACTTC. Amino acids: CASSSGQGVALAKNIQYF. The chain uses TRBV7-9 and TRBJ2-4, with TRBD1 matching over 10 bases. Germline values: CDR1 SEHNR, CDR2 FQNEAQ (reference sequence). V gave up 4 bases and J gave up 0 bases; unmatched junction bases: 9. This CDR3 spans 18 amino acids.

This chain links TRBV15 with TRBJ1-2, with 11 bases identical to TRBD1. With 6 bases clipped from V and 4 bases from J, the junction kept 7 bases outside the gene matches. CDR1 is LNHNV, CDR2 YYDKDF, per germline (reference sequence). This CDR3 comprises 15 residues. CDR3 nucleotide sequence: TGTGCCACCAGGAAAGGACAGGGGGCCGGCTATGGCTACACCTTC. As protein: CATRKGQGAGYGYTF.

The chain links TRBV6-1 to TRBJ1-2, with 7 nucleotides matching TRBD1. Germline V CDR1 and CDR2: MNHNS, SASEGT. V was clipped by 3 bases and J by 5 bases; unmatched bases: 9. The CDR3 length is 15 residues. CDR3: CASSEGLDRVYGYTF. CDR3 bases: TGTGCCAGCAGTGAGGGACTTGACAGGGTGTATGGCTACACCTTC.

This sequence joins TRBV4-2 and TRBJ2-2; maybe TRBD2 (5 bases). Germline CDR1 LGHNA, CDR2 YNFKEQ. The length of the CDR3 is 16 residues. The V gene lost 4 bases and the J gene lost 3 bases, with 15 bases spanning the gap. CDR3 nucleotide sequence: TGTGCCAGCAGCCCCCTAGGAAAGAGGGACACCGGGGAGCTGTTTTTT. It encodes CASSPLGKRDTGELFF.

The chain has TRBV10-3 and TRBJ2-7; tentatively, D is TRBD2 (6 bases). V was pared by 6 bases and J by 0 bases, with 21 bases between. Germline assignment: CDR1 ENHRY and CDR2 SYGVKD. The CDR3 is 17 residues long. CDR3 region: CAIRNTYSGAVSYEQYF. As DNA, the CDR3 is TGTGCCATCAGGAACACCTACTCGGGAGCTGTCTCCTACGAGCAGTACTTC.

The J gene is TRBJ1-3, the V gene TRBV6-2 or TRBV6-3; possibly TRBD1 for D (5 bases). This CDR3 is built from 19 residues. CDR1 and CDR2 from the germline V gene are MNHEY and SVGEGT. Trimming pared 2 bases from V and 0 bases from J, leaving 20 bases between. CDR3 DNA: TGTGCCAGCAGTTACCTGGGACTTAATCCTGGGTCCTCTGGAAACACCATATATTTT. Protein sequence: CASSYLGLNPGSSGNTIYF.

This rearrangement joins TRBV2 to TRBJ1-5; tentatively, D is TRBD1 (5 bases). Trimming shortened V by 6 bases and J by 5 bases, and 11 bases separated the two germline ends. Germline values: CDR1 SNHLY, CDR2 FYNNEI. The CDR3 extends over 13 amino acids. CDR3 sequence reads: CASRFTGDQPQHF. The CDR3 DNA sequence: TGTGCCAGCAGGTTTACAGGTGATCAGCCCCAGCATTTT.

The rearrangement links TRBV30 to TRBJ2-2, with 8 positions matching TRBD1. The CDR3 length is 15 residues. V was pared by 6 bases and J by 5 bases, with 11 bases of the junction left unmatched. Germline V gene sequence: CDR1 GTSNPN, CDR2 SVGIG (reference sequence). The CDR3 DNA follows: TGTGCCTGTAAGGGCCAGGGGGCAGGGACCGGGGAGCTGTTTTTT. Protein sequence: CACKGQGAGTGELFF.

The chain employs TRBV10-2 and TRBJ1-5; the D is unclear. The length of the CDR3 is 13 residues. Trimming cost V 4 bases and J 11 bases, with 15 bases left between them. The germline CDR1 and CDR2 sequences are WSHSY and SAAADI. DNA of the CDR3: TGCGCCAGCAGTGGCGGCCCGTTGGAGGCCCAGCATTTT. It translates to CASSGGPLEAQHF.

The V call is TRBV12-3 or TRBV12-4, the J call TRBJ2-7; D possibly corresponds to TRBD1 (5 bases). V gave up 3 bases and J gave up 0 bases, with 6 bases separating them. CDR3 size: 13 residues. The CDR3 bases are TGTGCCAGCAGTTTGACAGCCTCCTACGAGCAGTACTTC. It specifies CASSLTASYEQYF.

The V and J genes are TRBV5-1 and TRBJ1-1; weak D call: TRBD1 (5 bases). CDR1 and CDR2 (germline): SGHRS, YFSETQ. V was cut by 3 bases and J by 1 base, with 10 bases left in between. The CDR3 is made up of 14 amino acids. The chain's CDR3 is CASSSGPSNTEAFF. The CDR3 bases are TGCGCCAGCAGCTCGGGACCTTCGAACACTGAAGCTTTCTTT.

CDR3 nucleotide sequence: TGTGCCATCAGTGAGTCTCCCTCCCCCTTGGGCACCATATATTTT. Its protein is CAISESPSPLGTIYF. V is TRBV10-3 and J is TRBJ1-3, with D hard to call. This CDR3 has 15 residues. CDR1 is ENHRY, CDR2 SYGVKD, per germline. Deletions cut 0 bases from V and 9 bases from J, with 15 bases between.

This clone has only one observation. This sequence joins TRBV6-5 and TRBJ2-1; D gene uncertain. There are 12 residues in the CDR3. Trimming pared 2 bases from V and 8 bases from J, leaving 7 bases between. CDR1 is MNHEY, CDR2 SVGAGI, per germline. In DNA, the CDR3 is TGTGCCAGCAGTTACAGAGGCGATGAGCAGTTCTTC. Residues: CASSYRGDEQFF.

The V call is TRBV6-2 or TRBV6-3, the J call TRBJ1-5; 9 bases line up with TRBD1. Unmatched junction bases numbered 6, after V lost 0 bases and J lost 3 bases. Germline V gene data show CDR1 as MNHEY and CDR2 as SVGEGT. The CDR3 is made up of 17 amino acids. As DNA, the CDR3 is TGTGCCAGCAGTTACTCGGGGACAGGGATTCTCAATCAGCCCCAGCATTTT. It encodes CASSYSGTGILNQPQHF.

This clone appeared a single time. The rearrangement uses TRBV5-4 and TRBJ2-5; D unclear. Trimming left V 1 base short and J 5 bases short, with 15 bases between. Per germline, CDR1 SGHNT and CDR2 YYREEE (reference sequence). The CDR3 spans 15 residues. CDR3 protein: CASSLKESSRETQYF. The CDR3 DNA sequence: TGTGCCAGCAGCTTGAAGGAGTCTAGTCGGGAGACCCAGTACTTC.

The chain is built from TRBV10-3 and TRBJ1-5; D possibly corresponds to TRBD1 (5 bases). The CDR3 covers 14 residues. The V end was cut by 0 bases, the J end by 6 bases, with 9 bases between. The V gene's germline CDR1 is ENHRY and CDR2 SYGVKD. The CDR3 protein is CAISESIGAQPQHF. The DNA for the CDR3 is TGTGCCATCAGTGAGTCCATAGGGGCTCAGCCCCAGCATTTT.

The chain recombines TRBV5-6 with TRBJ1-3; weak D call: TRBD1 (5 bases). The ends were cut back, 4 bases at V and 0 bases at J, with 8 bases in the middle. CDR1 is SGHDT, CDR2 YYEEEE, per germline. This CDR3 spans 14 amino acids. CDR3 protein: CASSKQVSGNTIYF. CDR3 in DNA: TGTGCCAGCAGCAAACAGGTCTCTGGAAACACCATATATTTT.

The chain joins TRBV5-4 to TRBJ1-6; D is unresolved. V was shortened by 4 bases and J by 6 bases, with 8 bases between the two germline ends. CDR1 and CDR2 (germline): SGHNT, YYREEE (reference sequence). The CDR3 is made up of 13 amino acids. This CDR3 is CASSVDRNSPLHF. CDR3 in DNA: TGTGCCAGCAGCGTCGACCGTAATTCACCCCTCCACTTT. Full variable domain (rest looked up from reference TRBV5-4 and TRBJ1-6): ETGVTQSPTHLIKTRGQQVTLRCSSQSGHNTVSWYQQALGQGPQFIFQYYREEENGRGNFPPRFSGLQFPNYSSELNVNALELDDSALYLCASSVDRNSPLHFGNGTRLTVT.

The rearrangement uses TRBV14 and TRBJ1-2; D possibly corresponds to TRBD1 (6 bases). Germline V gene sequence: CDR1 SGHDN, CDR2 FVKESK. The CDR3 has 13 residues. V lost 4 bases to trimming and J lost 1 base, with 7 bases between them. CDR3 DNA sequence: TGTGCCAGCAGCCCACAGGGTAACTATGGCTACACCTTC. It translates to CASSPQGNYGYTF.

The chain uses TRBV2 and TRBJ1-3, with unresolved D. The CDR3 length is 15 residues. Trimming stripped 9 bases from V and 0 bases from J, with 15 bases between. CDR1 and CDR2 (germline): SNHLY, FYNNEI. CDR3 sequence (DNA): TGTGCCAGGGGCACCGTGGGCACCTCTGGAAACACCATATATTTT. Its protein product is CARGTVGTSGNTIYF.

The chain links TRBV21-1 to TRBJ2-2; no check of the table's D call, TRBD1, against the DNA was made. TRBV21-1 is listed as a pseudogene. CDR3 length equals 15 residues. DNA for the CDR3: TGTGCCAGCAGCAAAGGCGGTCAGGGCACCGGGGAGCTGTTTTTT. It yields the protein CASSKGGQGTGELFF.

This sequence joins TRBV6-5 and TRBJ2-7; possible D gene TRBD2, 5 bases. The CDR3 totals 12 residues. Trimming left V 5 bases short and J 3 bases short, with 8 bases between. CDR1 MNHEY and CDR2 SVGAGI come from the germline V gene. In nucleotides, the CDR3 is TGTGCCAGCAGTACTAGAGGCTACGAGCAGTACTTC. It yields the protein CASSTRGYEQYF.

The CDR3 nucleotides are TGTGCCAGCAGCCAAGTCGGACAGCTCTGGTATGGCTACACCTTC. Its translation is CASSQVGQLWYGYTF. V and J are TRBV4-2 and TRBJ1-2, with TRBD1 as a possible D gene (6 bases). Deletions cut 1 base from V and 5 bases from J, with 14 bases between. Germline V gene lookup returns CDR1 LGHNA and CDR2 YNFKEQ. CDR3 length: 15 amino acids.

CDR3 nucleotide sequence: TGTGCCAGTAGTATTACTCCGGGAAGACTGTATGGCTACACCTTC. It specifies CASSITPGRLYGYTF. The chain combines TRBV19 with TRBJ1-2; no definite D call. The CDR3 is made up of 15 amino acids. Deletions cut 3 bases from V and 5 bases from J, with 16 bases between. CDR1 is LNHDA, CDR2 SQIVND, per germline (reference sequence).

The chain joins TRBV7-2 to TRBJ1-1; perhaps TRBD1 as D (6 bases). V lost 5 bases and J 5 bases, leaving 15 bases between the germline ends. Germline V gene sequence: CDR1 SGHTA, CDR2 FQGNSA. The CDR3 sequence is 14 residues long. CDR3 nucleotide sequence: TGTGCCAGCAGCGAACAAACAGGGTTTACTGAAGCTTTCTTT. It yields the protein CASSEQTGFTEAFF.

The chain employs TRBV2 and TRBJ2-3, with D perhaps matching TRBD2 (5 bases). The CDR3 spans 15 residues. Per germline, CDR1 SNHLY and CDR2 FYNNEI. V lost 4 bases to trimming and J lost 0 bases, with 11 bases between them. CDR3 sequence (DNA): TGTGCCAGCAGTGTTCCGGGGTTTAGCACAGATACGCAGTATTTT. Translated, it gives CASSVPGFSTDTQYF.